The next 14 T cell receptor beta chains were all read from a single sample in a study of blood T cell repertoires in COVID-19. Method: immunoSEQ multiplex PCR; TCRdb's copy keeps in-frame clones and lacks some. This sample carries 180,000 or so clones, about 85% of them seen once, and the ten largest clones take approximately 9.4%. The sample was peripheral blood. The source of these receptors is a woman of 80 years or more with acute or convalescent COVID-19.

V is TRBV7-9 and J is TRBJ1-4, with D hard to call. Looked up from germline, CDR1 is SEHNR and CDR2 is FQNEAQ (reference sequence). The length of the CDR3 is 14 residues. V was trimmed by 1 base and J by 8 bases, leaving 11 bases between them. In DNA form, the CDR3 reads TGTGCCAGCAGCTTAGGGTTTGGAGGGGAAAAACTGTTTTTT. Translating gives CASSLGFGGEKLFF.

The J gene is TRBJ2-7, the V gene TRBV7-9, with no clear D. Trimming removed 1 base at V and 4 bases at J, with 8 bases between. CDR1 SEHNR and CDR2 FQNEAQ come from the germline V gene (reference sequence). CDR3 length equals 13 residues. The CDR3 bases are TGTGCCAGCAGCTTAGGAGGTGTATACGAGCAGTACTTC. It yields the protein CASSLGGVYEQYF.

The gene calls are TRBV19 and TRBJ2-3, with D perhaps TRBD1 (5 bases). This CDR3 has 16 residues. The ends were cut back, 6 bases at V and 0 bases at J, with 16 bases in the middle. Germline CDR1 is LNHDA and CDR2 is SQIVND (reference sequence). The CDR3 here is CASRDPAGSSTDTQYF. CDR3 in DNA: TGTGCCAGTAGGGACCCTGCAGGGTCTAGCACAGATACGCAGTATTTT.

This clone was seen only once. The V gene is TRBV5-4, the J gene TRBJ2-7; 7 positions match TRBD1. Germline assignment: CDR1 SGHNT and CDR2 YYREEE (reference sequence). The CDR3 is 15 amino acids. Trimming cost V 4 bases and J 3 bases; bases outside gene matches: 10. The CDR3 nucleotides are TGTGCCAGCAGCCGTGAACAGGGGACACGCTACGAGCAGTACTTC. This codes for CASSREQGTRYEQYF.

In its sample, this clone was seen a few times. This chain connects TRBV7-9 to TRBJ1-1, with 11 bases lining up with TRBD1. CDR1 and CDR2 (germline): SEHNR, FQNEAQ (reference sequence). This CDR3 has 16 residues. Trimming took 0 bases from V and 1 from J; bases not matched to a gene: 1. DNA for the CDR3: TGTGCCAGCAGCTTAGCCGGGACAGGGGGGAACACTGAAGCTTTCTTT. It yields the protein CASSLAGTGGNTEAFF.

The chain combines TRBV21-1 with TRBJ1-2. TRBV21-1 is termed a pseudogene. The CDR3 length is 14 residues. The CDR3: CASSKVESAYGYTF. The CDR3 DNA sequence: TGTGCCAGCAGCAAAGTGGAGTCAGCCTATGGCTACACCTTC.

The genes are TRBV19 and TRBJ2-7; 7 nucleotides line up with TRBD2. The CDR3 is 15 amino acids. The germline V gene has CDR1 LNHDA and CDR2 SQIVND (reference sequence). The junction had 8 bases not matched to a gene; V was cut back by 4 bases and J by 2 bases. The CDR3 bases are TGTGCCAGTAGTAGGGAGGCGGGGGAACCCTACGAGCAGTACTTC. This codes for CASSREAGEPYEQYF.

The genes are TRBV7-3 and TRBJ2-1; 7 bases align to TRBD2. The CDR3 totals 15 residues. J gave up 2 bases and V 5 bases, and 6 bases lay outside the gene matches. CDR1 and CDR2 from the germline V gene are SGHTA and FQGTGA. CDR3 DNA sequence: TGTGCCAGCAGCCCCTGGGAGGGCACCTACAATGAGCAGTTCTTC. Translation gives CASSPWEGTYNEQFF.

The chain joins TRBV7-9 to TRBJ2-5, with D possibly matching TRBD1 (6 bases). Trimming took off 5 bases at V and 4 bases at J, with 17 bases between the two ends. This CDR3 comprises 15 residues. In germline, CDR1 is SEHNR, CDR2 FQNEAQ (reference sequence). The CDR3 sequence: CASSQKDSIGETQYF. CDR3 sequence (DNA): TGTGCCAGCAGCCAGAAGGACAGTATTGGAGAGACCCAGTACTTC.

The rearrangement links TRBV5-1 to TRBJ2-7; D remains ambiguous. The germline V gene encodes CDR1 SGHRS and CDR2 YFSETQ. The V end lost 4 bases, the J end lost 4 bases, and 18 bases lay between the germline ends. The CDR3 has 15 amino acids. This chain's CDR3 is CASSNTTPPIYEQYF. The CDR3 coding sequence is TGCGCCAGCAGCAACACTACTCCCCCTATTTACGAGCAGTACTTC.

V is TRBV29-1 and J is TRBJ2-2; tentatively, D is TRBD2 (6 bases). Trimming took off 0 bases at V and 1 base at J, with 12 bases between the two ends. The germline gives CDR1 SQVTM, CDR2 ANQGSEA. There are 16 residues in the CDR3. The CDR3 region has the DNA TGCAGCGTTGAAGACCTTGGAGGGGAGAACACCGGGGAGCTGTTTTTT. Translation gives CSVEDLGGENTGELFF.

The V gene is TRBV19, the J gene TRBJ1-4, with 7 bases that match TRBD1. The CDR3 runs to 14 residues. Trimming took 3 bases from V and 7 from J; bases not matched to a gene: 5. The germline V gene encodes CDR1 LNHDA and CDR2 SQIVND (reference sequence). As DNA, the CDR3 is TGTGCCAGTAGTATTCGGGACAGCCCTGAAAAACTGTTTTTT. Protein sequence: CASSIRDSPEKLFF.

This sequence joins TRBV4-1 and TRBJ2-5; TRBD2 is a possible D gene (5 bases). The CDR3 length is 15 residues. Between the trimmed V and J ends, which lost 4 bases and 2 bases, there was a span of 14 bases. Germline CDR1 and CDR2: MGHRA and YSYEKL. DNA for the CDR3: TGCGCCAGCAGCCTGCTCGGGGTGCCACAAGAGACCCAGTACTTC. It codes for CASSLLGVPQETQYF.

The gene calls are TRBV19 and TRBJ1-5; TRBD1 matches at 8 bases. This CDR3 region has 14 residues. Germline V gene data show CDR1 as LNHDA and CDR2 as SQIVND (reference sequence). V trimming: 6 bases; J trimming: 9 bases; junction bases outside the gene matches: 10. This CDR3 is CASRGQEPRWPQHF. Here the CDR3 DNA reads TGTGCCAGTAGGGGACAGGAACCACGGTGGCCCCAGCATTTT.